This entry concerns a single TCR beta chain. Its specificity is not known. Researchers prepared the TCRbeta library using unique molecular identifiers, the study reports. TCRdb independently ran MiXCR on the PCR reads; one entry per CDR3 protein. The data show approximately 230,000 distinct CDR3 sequences, roughly a quarter seen once. The data stem from a study of T-cell reconstitution after alpha-beta-depleted transplantation in children. Overall study findings and caveats: A year had passed since transplant, and T-cell counts and diversity by then came mostly from newly produced T cells.

V gave up 0 bases and J gave up 3 bases, with 12 bases separating them. The CDR3 covers 16 residues. CDR1 is LNHNV, CDR2 YYDKDF, per germline (reference sequence). The input for sequencing was PBMCs, mostly from graft donor cells, taken 360 days after TCRalphabeta/CD19-depleted stem cell transplant. This chain uses TRBV15 with TRBJ2-1, with unresolved D. The receptor was derived from a female patient between 2 and 15 years old who had a stem cell transplant for congenital amegakaryocytic thrombocytopenia, so the T cells may come from the graft donor. CDR3 coding DNA: TGTGCCACCAGCAGAGACCGGCCGCTTATCTACAATGAGCAGTTCTTC. Its protein is CATSRDRPLIYNEQFF. The full variable domain, its missing parts supplied by reference TRBV15 and TRBJ2-1, is DAMVIQNPRYQVTQFGKPVTLSCSQTLNHNVMYWYQQKSSQAPKLLFHYYDKDFNNEADTPDNFQSRRPNTSFCFLDIRSPGLGDTAMYLCATSRDRPLIYNEQFFGPGTRLTVL.